These 29 T cell receptor beta chains share one sample of origin, sequenced in a study of response to subunit inactivated influenza vaccine. Each CDR3 protein is one row after TCRdb ran MiXCR on the RT-PCR reads. The data hold 450,000 to 550,000 distinct CDR3 sequences, with 25% observed a single time. Specimen: CD4+ T cells sorted from PBMCs, collected more than 4 days after vaccination. The receptors originated from a man aged 45-65 years who received an inactivated influenza vaccine.

The rearrangement joins TRBV12-3 or TRBV12-4 to TRBJ2-7; no clear D. This CDR3 has 13 amino acids. V lost 3 bases to trimming and J lost 3 bases, with 9 bases between them. CDR3 sequence reads: CASSFGKSYEQYF. Here the CDR3 DNA reads TGTGCCAGCAGTTTTGGGAAGAGCTACGAGCAGTACTTC.

This chain links TRBV7-8 with TRBJ2-5; D is unresolved. Germline values: CDR1 SGHVS, CDR2 FQNEAQ. CDR3 length: 13 residues. Trimming stripped 3 bases from V and 3 bases from J, with 8 bases between. CDR3 residues: CASSFWQEETQYF. The DNA of the CDR3 is TGTGCCAGCAGCTTCTGGCAGGAAGAGACCCAGTACTTC.

This chain uses TRBV7-9 with TRBJ2-2, with 7 positions matching TRBD1. The CDR3 spans 14 residues. Germline CDR1 reads SEHNR; CDR2 reads FQNEAQ (reference sequence). The trim removed 5 bases at V and 3 bases at J, leaving 3 bases unmatched. The CDR3: CASSRDSYTGELFF. The CDR3 bases are TGTGCCAGCAGCAGGGACAGTTACACCGGGGAGCTGTTTTTT.

The V call is TRBV6-5, the J call TRBJ1-4, with 7 positions matching TRBD1. The CDR3 has 15 residues. Losses at the gene ends were 1 base for V and 7 bases for J; bases not matched to a gene: 6. Germline lookup yields CDR1 MNHEY and CDR2 SVGAGI. The CDR3 region has the DNA TGTGCCAGCAGTTACTATCAGGGGGTTGTTGAAAAACTGTTTTTT. It yields the protein CASSYYQGVVEKLFF.

This clonotype was recorded a few times. The chain couples TRBV12-3 or TRBV12-4 to TRBJ2-7; D is ambiguous. The CDR3 spans 12 residues. Trimming cost V 5 bases and J 2 bases, with 7 bases left between them. CDR3 nucleotide sequence: TGTGCCAGCAGTACATCACCCTACGAGCAGTACTTC. It yields the protein CASSTSPYEQYF.

This clonotype was counted only a few times. The chain combines TRBV24-1 with TRBJ2-2; tentatively, D is TRBD2 (5 bases). Germline V gene lookup returns CDR1 KGHDR and CDR2 SFDVKD. V shed 3 bases and J shed 4 bases, with 20 bases lying between them. The CDR3 has 18 residues. CDR3 bases: TGTGCCACCAGTGATCCCCCGGGGTATGGGTCAGGCACCGGGGAGCTGTTTTTT. Amino acids: CATSDPPGYGSGTGELFF.

This rearrangement joins TRBV29-1 to TRBJ1-2, with D unclear. The V end lost 2 bases, the J end lost 4 bases, and 14 bases lay between the germline ends. The length of the CDR3 is 14 residues. Germline V gene data show CDR1 as SQVTM and CDR2 as ANQGSEA. Here the CDR3 DNA reads TGCAGCGTTGAAAGGGCGTCTCTGAGCTATGGCTACACCTTC. It is translated as CSVERASLSYGYTF. The whole variable domain, filled in from reference TRBV29-1 and TRBJ1-2, reads SAVISQKPSRDICQRGTSLTIQCQVDSQVTMMFWYRQQPGQSLTLIATANQGSEATYESGFVIDKFPISRPNLTFSTLTVSNMSPEDSSIYLCSVERASLSYGYTFGSGTRLTVV.

The gene calls are TRBV5-1 and TRBJ2-1; TRBD2 is a possible D gene (6 bases). The length of the CDR3 is 16 residues. With 5 bases removed from V and 6 bases from J, the gap between germline ends came to 21 bases. Germline V gene lookup returns CDR1 SGHRS and CDR2 YFSETQ. CDR3 in amino acids: CASRRNPAGFINEQFF. The CDR3 coding sequence is TGCGCCAGCAGAAGAAATCCTGCGGGGTTCATCAATGAGCAGTTCTTC.

This clonotype has ten or more counts. The V gene is TRBV5-1, the J gene TRBJ2-5; 8 nucleotides match TRBD2. The CDR3 runs 15 residues. Germline V gives CDR1 SGHRS, CDR2 YFSETQ. Trimming cost V 4 bases and J 1 base; bases outside gene matches: 6. This chain's CDR3 is CASSQGTSGQETQYF. CDR3 nucleotide sequence: TGCGCCAGCAGCCAGGGTACTAGCGGCCAAGAGACCCAGTACTTC.

The chain carries TRBV15 and TRBJ2-5, with 13 bases fitting TRBD2. The CDR3 extends over 15 amino acids. From germline, CDR1 is LNHNV and CDR2 YYDKDF (reference sequence). The ends lost 4 bases at V and 7 bases at J; junction bases unmatched: 6. The CDR3: CATSKGLAGSGTQYF. The CDR3 DNA sequence: TGTGCCACCAGCAAGGGACTAGCGGGATCGGGGACCCAGTACTTC.

The chain uses TRBV20-1 and TRBJ2-7; 9 nucleotides agree with TRBD1. V dropped 3 bases and J dropped 4; count of bases not matched to a gene: 4. Germline CDR1 reads DFQATT; CDR2 reads SNEGSKA (reference sequence). The CDR3 extends over 13 amino acids. CDR3 in amino acids: CSASRDRAYEQYF. The CDR3 DNA follows: TGCAGTGCTAGTCGGGACAGGGCATACGAGCAGTACTTC.

This clonotype was recorded a few times. The V and J genes are TRBV5-1 and TRBJ2-3; D remains unclear. The CDR3 totals 14 residues. Germline assignment: CDR1 SGHRS and CDR2 YFSETQ. With 0 bases removed from V and 2 bases from J, the gap between germline ends came to 7 bases. The DNA for the CDR3 is TGCGCCAGCAGCTTGGAAGGAATCACAGATACGCAGTATTTT. Protein sequence: CASSLEGITDTQYF.

This clonotype was found once. This rearrangement joins TRBV20-1 to TRBJ2-5, with 9 bases lining up with TRBD2. The germline gives CDR1 DFQATT, CDR2 SNEGSKA (reference sequence). The CDR3 sequence is 15 residues long. With 0 bases clipped from V and 4 bases from J, the junction kept 6 bases outside the gene matches. CDR3 region: CSARDIAGEGETQYF. The CDR3 DNA is TGCAGTGCTAGAGATATAGCGGGAGAGGGAGAGACCCAGTACTTC.

This clonotype was observed a handful of times. This chain links TRBV5-1 with TRBJ2-2; D might be TRBD1 (5 bases). The CDR3 sequence is 14 residues long. Trimming cost V 3 bases and J 3 bases, with 9 bases left between them. The V gene's germline CDR1 is SGHRS and CDR2 YFSETQ. CDR3 residues: CASSYPGHTGELFF. The CDR3 DNA sequence: TGCGCCAGCAGCTATCCAGGGCACACCGGGGAGCTGTTTTTT.

This clonotype was detected only a few times. The CDR3 protein is CASSTLTSGRLSSYEQYF. The CDR3 DNA follows: TGTGCCAGCAGCACCCTGACTAGCGGGAGGCTGAGCTCCTACGAGCAGTACTTC. The chain uses TRBV5-6 and TRBJ2-7; TRBD2 matches at 13 bases. This CDR3 is 18 amino acids long. Trimming at V came to 4 bases and at J to 0 bases, leaving 10 bases not matched to a gene. Germline V lookup: CDR1 SGHDT, CDR2 YYEEEE.

The chain combines TRBV7-9 with TRBJ2-1; D remains ambiguous. This CDR3 is built from 17 residues. Trimming shortened V by 5 bases and J by 4 bases, and 21 bases separated the two germline ends. The germline CDR1 and CDR2 sequences are SEHNR and FQNEAQ (reference sequence). CDR3 protein: CASSPKTGSSAYNEQFF. As DNA, the CDR3 is TGTGCCAGCAGCCCGAAGACCGGGTCCTCGGCTTACAATGAGCAGTTCTTC.

The chain uses TRBV5-1 and TRBJ2-7, with 9 bases that match TRBD2. Trimming at V came to 0 bases and at J to 2 bases, leaving 3 bases not matched to a gene. There are 15 residues in the CDR3. From germline, CDR1 is SGHRS and CDR2 YFSETQ. The CDR3 here is CASSLVASGAYEQYF. The CDR3 DNA reads as TGCGCCAGCAGCTTGGTGGCTAGCGGGGCCTACGAGCAGTACTTC.

The V call is TRBV12-3 or TRBV12-4, the J call TRBJ2-7; 11 nucleotides match TRBD2. V lost 4 bases to trimming and J lost 2 bases; unmatched junction nucleotides: 7. The CDR3 is 16 amino acids. The CDR3 protein is CASSWGTSGSPYEQYF. The DNA of the CDR3 is TGTGCCAGCAGTTGGGGAACTAGCGGGAGCCCCTACGAGCAGTACTTC.

This clonotype has only a few counts. This chain connects TRBV29-1 to TRBJ1-1; D is unclear. Germline CDR1 reads SQVTM; CDR2 reads ANQGSEA. CDR3 length equals 11 residues. Trimming pared 2 bases from V and 7 bases from J, leaving 8 bases between. The DNA for the CDR3 is TGCAGCGTTGAACTCTCAAATGAAGCTTTCTTT. This sequence encodes CSVELSNEAFF. The whole variable domain, filled in from reference TRBV29-1 and TRBJ1-1, reads SAVISQKPSRDICQRGTSLTIQCQVDSQVTMMFWYRQQPGQSLTLIATANQGSEATYESGFVIDKFPISRPNLTFSTLTVSNMSPEDSSIYLCSVELSNEAFFGQGTRLTVV.

This chain joins TRBV5-1 and TRBJ2-5; D is perhaps TRBD1 (6 bases). V lost 0 bases and J 3 bases, leaving 9 bases between the germline ends. The CDR3 spans 14 residues. The germline CDR1 and CDR2 sequences are SGHRS and YFSETQ. In DNA, the CDR3 is TGCGCCAGCAGCTTGGGTGGGGGCAAAGAGACCCAGTACTTC. Its protein product is CASSLGGGKETQYF.

The chain has TRBV7-8 and TRBJ1-1, with TRBD1 identical over 8 bases. Germline CDR1 reads SGHVS; CDR2 reads FQNEAQ. This CDR3 region has 16 residues. Losses at the gene ends were 0 bases for V and 5 bases for J; bases not matched to a gene: 8. CDR3: CASSLASGRGQTEAFF. CDR3 nucleotide sequence: TGTGCCAGCAGCTTAGCGTCAGGCAGGGGGCAAACTGAAGCTTTCTTT.

This clonotype was picked up a small number of times. The chain has TRBV9 and TRBJ1-2; D not certain. Trimming left V 0 bases short and J 8 bases short, with 8 bases between. This CDR3 contains 12 residues. Germline V gene lookup returns CDR1 SGDLS and CDR2 YYNGEE. The CDR3 DNA is TGTGCCAGCAGCGTAGAAGGTTACGGCTACACCTTC. Translation gives CASSVEGYGYTF.

In its sample, this clonotype was seen a few times. CDR3 DNA: TGCAGTGGTACAGGGAACCTCAATCAGCCCCAGCATTTT. Its protein product is CSGTGNLNQPQHF. This rearrangement joins TRBV20-1 to TRBJ1-5; perhaps TRBD1 as D (6 bases). CDR3 length: 13 amino acids. Germline V gene data show CDR1 as DFQATT and CDR2 as SNEGSKA (reference sequence). V was pared by 7 bases and J by 3 bases, with 13 bases between.

This clonotype was observed at least ten times. The CDR3 sequence: CASSVAPADTQYF. The CDR3 bases are TGTGCCAGCAGCGTAGCCCCAGCAGATACGCAGTATTTT. The chain recombines TRBV9 with TRBJ2-3, with D hard to call. The CDR3 has 13 amino acids. CDR1 SGDLS and CDR2 YYNGEE come from the germline V gene. The V gene lost 0 bases and the J gene lost 4 bases, with 6 bases spanning the gap. Together with reference TRBV9 and TRBJ2-3, the CDR3 gives the full variable domain: DSGVTQTPKHLITATGQRVTLRCSPRSGDLSVYWYQQSLDQGLQFLIQYYNGEERAKGNILERFSAQQFPDLHSELNLSSLELGDSALYFCASSVAPADTQYFGPGTRLTVL.

In its sample, this clonotype was seen a few times. The rearrangement joins TRBV20-1 to TRBJ1-5, with 11 bases matching TRBD1. CDR1 is DFQATT, CDR2 SNEGSKA, per germline (reference sequence). The CDR3 loop spans 16 amino acids. After removal of 2 bases from V and 2 bases from J, the junction contained 5 bases not matched to a gene. This CDR3 reads CSARPWTGGGNQPQHF. CDR3 in DNA: TGCAGTGCTAGACCGTGGACAGGGGGCGGCAATCAGCCCCAGCATTTT.

This rearrangement joins TRBV4-1 to TRBJ2-5; D is undetermined. This CDR3 has 14 residues. Trimming left V 3 bases short and J 8 bases short, with 16 bases between. Germline V CDR1 and CDR2: MGHRA, YSYEKL. In nucleotides, the CDR3 is TGCGCCAGCAGCCATCCAACCGTCGCCGACACCCAGTACTTC. This codes for CASSHPTVADTQYF.

The V gene is TRBV20-1, the J gene TRBJ2-7, with a tentative D call TRBD1 (6 bases). The CDR3 runs 14 residues. Trimming stripped 6 bases from V and 4 bases from J, with 19 bases between. Germline CDR1 is DFQATT and CDR2 is SNEGSKA (reference sequence). CDR3 region: CSALTLDSTYEQYF. CDR3 sequence (DNA): TGCAGTGCCTTAACATTGGACAGCACATACGAGCAGTACTTC.

In its sample, this clonotype was seen a few times. This rearrangement joins TRBV3-1 to TRBJ2-3, with D tentatively TRBD2 (6 bases). Looked up from germline, CDR1 is LGHDT and CDR2 is YNNKEL (reference sequence). The V gene lost 8 bases and the J gene lost 1 base, with 10 bases spanning the gap. This CDR3 has 13 amino acids. The CDR3 sequence is CASAREGTDTQYF. The CDR3 nucleotides are TGTGCCAGCGCAAGGGAGGGCACAGATACGCAGTATTTT.

The chain combines TRBV21-1 with TRBJ1-1; the table's D call, TRBD1, has no DNA check behind it. TRBV21-1 is shown as a pseudogene. The CDR3 spans 13 residues. The CDR3 DNA follows: TGTGCCAGCAGCAAAAATGAGGGACCTGAAGCTTTCTTT. This translates into CASSKNEGPEAFF.